This T cell receptor (beta chain) came from a study of blood T cell repertoires in COVID-19. Study-level information: Some COVID-19 samples were acute and others convalescent; all came from the United States, Italy and Spain. From T cells, B-cell-depleted T cells, or PBMCs came the material, which was cDNA or gDNA.

Trimming stripped 5 bases from V and 0 bases from J, with 11 bases between. Germline CDR1 is MNHEY and CDR2 is SVGEGT. CDR3 length: 14 amino acids. Per the study methods: How many nucleated cells were present was estimated from reference gene primer amplification. The method was immunoSEQ multiplex PCR; TCRdb's version includes in-frame clones alone and lacks a portion of them. That table supplies the V and J calls and clone size; D and trimming were determined from the DNA. The data show around 46,000 clones, 75% to 90% seen once. The sequencing sample was made of peripheral blood. The receptor comes from a man aged 45-65 years with acute or convalescent COVID-19. This sequence joins TRBV6-2 or TRBV6-3 and TRBJ2-7; D is unclear. CDR3: CASSPPRPSYEQYF. In DNA form, the CDR3 reads TGTGCCAGCAGTCCCCCCAGGCCCTCCTACGAGCAGTACTTC.